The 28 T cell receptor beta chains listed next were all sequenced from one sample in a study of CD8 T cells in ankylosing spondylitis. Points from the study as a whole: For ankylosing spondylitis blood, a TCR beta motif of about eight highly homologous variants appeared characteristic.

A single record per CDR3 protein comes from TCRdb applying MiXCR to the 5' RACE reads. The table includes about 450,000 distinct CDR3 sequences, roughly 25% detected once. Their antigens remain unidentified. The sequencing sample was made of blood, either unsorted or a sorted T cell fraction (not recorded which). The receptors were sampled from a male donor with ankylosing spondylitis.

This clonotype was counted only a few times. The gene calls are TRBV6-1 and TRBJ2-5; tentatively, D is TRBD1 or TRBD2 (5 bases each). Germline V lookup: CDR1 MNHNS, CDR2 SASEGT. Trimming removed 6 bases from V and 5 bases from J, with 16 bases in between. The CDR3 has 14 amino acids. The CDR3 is CASRPGRARETQYF. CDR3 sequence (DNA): TGTGCCAGCAGACCGGGACGGGCCAGGGAGACCCAGTACTTC.

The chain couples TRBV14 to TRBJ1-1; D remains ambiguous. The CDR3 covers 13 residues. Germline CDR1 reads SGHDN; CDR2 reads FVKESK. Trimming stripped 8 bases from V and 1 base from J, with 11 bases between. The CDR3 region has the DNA TGTGCCAGCTCCAACTCGGAGAACACTGAAGCTTTCTTT. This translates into CASSNSENTEAFF.

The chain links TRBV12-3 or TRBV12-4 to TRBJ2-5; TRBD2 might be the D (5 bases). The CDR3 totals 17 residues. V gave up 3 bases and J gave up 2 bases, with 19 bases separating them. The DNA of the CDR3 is TGTGCCAGCAGTTTCCCTTCGTGGGGTGCGGGTCAAGAGACCCAGTACTTC. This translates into CASSFPSWGAGQETQYF.

The CDR3 coding sequence is TGTGCCAGCACCTTGGGGAGTGGCTCCTACAATGAGCAGTTCTTC. Its translation: CASTLGSGSYNEQFF. The chain joins TRBV12-3 or TRBV12-4 to TRBJ2-1, with a possible D match to TRBD2 (5 bases). Trimming pared 7 bases from V and 0 bases from J, leaving 13 bases between. The CDR3 consists of 15 residues.

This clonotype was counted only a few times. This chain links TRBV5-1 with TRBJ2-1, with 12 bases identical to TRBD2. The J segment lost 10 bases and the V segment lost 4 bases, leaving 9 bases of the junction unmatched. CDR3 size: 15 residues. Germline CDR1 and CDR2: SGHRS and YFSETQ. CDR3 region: CASSPQTSGGREQFF. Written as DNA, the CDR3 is TGCGCCAGCAGCCCGCAGACTAGCGGGGGTAGGGAGCAGTTCTTC.

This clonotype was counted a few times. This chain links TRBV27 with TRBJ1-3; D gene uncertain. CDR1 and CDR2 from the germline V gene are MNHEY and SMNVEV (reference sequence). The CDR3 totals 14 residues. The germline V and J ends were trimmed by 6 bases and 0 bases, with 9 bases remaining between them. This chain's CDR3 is CASSGSISGNTIYF. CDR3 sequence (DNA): TGTGCCAGCAGCGGGTCGATCTCTGGAAACACCATATATTTT.

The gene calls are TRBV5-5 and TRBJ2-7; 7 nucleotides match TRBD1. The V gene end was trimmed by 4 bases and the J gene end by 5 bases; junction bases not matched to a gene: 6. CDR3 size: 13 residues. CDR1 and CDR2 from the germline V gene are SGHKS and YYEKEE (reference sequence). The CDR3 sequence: CASSVTGRHEQYF. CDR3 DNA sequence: TGTGCCAGCAGCGTGACAGGGCGGCACGAGCAGTACTTC.

CDR3 protein: CASSLSGRDGYTF. DNA for the CDR3: TGTGCCAGCAGCCTTTCGGGGCGAGATGGCTACACCTTC. V usage is TRBV7-9 and J usage is TRBJ1-2; weak D call: TRBD1 (5 bases). The CDR3 is 13 residues long. V was clipped by 5 bases and J by 6 bases, with 13 bases between them. Per germline, CDR1 SEHNR and CDR2 FQNEAQ (reference sequence). Drawing the rest from reference TRBV7-9 and TRBJ1-2, the complete variable domain is DTGVSQNPRHKITKRGQNVTFRCDPISEHNRLYWYRQTLGQGPEFLTYFQNEAQLEKSRLLSDRFSAERPKGSFSTLEIQRTEQGDSAMYLCASSLSGRDGYTFGSGTRLTVV.

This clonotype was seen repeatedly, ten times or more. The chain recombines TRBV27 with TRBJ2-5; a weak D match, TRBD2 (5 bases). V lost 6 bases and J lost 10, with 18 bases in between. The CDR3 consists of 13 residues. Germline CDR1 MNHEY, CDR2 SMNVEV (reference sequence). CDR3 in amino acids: CASSRRGSDLQYF. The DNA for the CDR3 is TGTGCCAGCAGCCGCCGGGGTAGCGATCTCCAGTACTTC.

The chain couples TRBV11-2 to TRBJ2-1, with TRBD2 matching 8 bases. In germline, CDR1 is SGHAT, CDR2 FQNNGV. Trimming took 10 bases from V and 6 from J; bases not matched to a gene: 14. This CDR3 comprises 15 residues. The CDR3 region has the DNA TGTGCCACTTCAACAGCGGGAGCCGGTTCCAATGAGCAGTTCTTC. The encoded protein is CATSTAGAGSNEQFF. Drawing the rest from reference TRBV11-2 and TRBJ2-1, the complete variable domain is EAGVAQSPRYKIIEKRQSVAFWCNPISGHATLYWYQQILGQGPKLLIQFQNNGVVDDSQLPKDRFSAERLKGVDSTLKIQPAKLEDSAVYLCATSTAGAGSNEQFFGPGTRLTVL.

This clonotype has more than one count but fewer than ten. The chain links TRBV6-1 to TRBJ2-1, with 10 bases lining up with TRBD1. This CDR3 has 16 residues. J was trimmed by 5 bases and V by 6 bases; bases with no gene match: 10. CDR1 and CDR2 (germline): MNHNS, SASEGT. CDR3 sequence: CASSEIPGTGDNEQFF. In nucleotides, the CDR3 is TGTGCCAGCAGCGAAATTCCCGGGACAGGGGACAATGAGCAGTTCTTC.

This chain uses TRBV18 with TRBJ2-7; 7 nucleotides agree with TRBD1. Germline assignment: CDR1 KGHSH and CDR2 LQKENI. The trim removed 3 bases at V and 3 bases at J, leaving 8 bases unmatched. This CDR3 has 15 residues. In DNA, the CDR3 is TGTGCCAGCTCACCCCCCGGGACAGACTACTACGAGCAGTACTTC. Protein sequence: CASSPPGTDYYEQYF.

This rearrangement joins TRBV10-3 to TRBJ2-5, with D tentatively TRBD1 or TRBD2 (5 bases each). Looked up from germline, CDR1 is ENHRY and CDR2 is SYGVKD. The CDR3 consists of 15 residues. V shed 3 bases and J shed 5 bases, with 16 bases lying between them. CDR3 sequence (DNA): TGTGCCATCAGTGAAAGGTGGGACCCGGGGGAGACCCAGTACTTC. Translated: CAISERWDPGETQYF.

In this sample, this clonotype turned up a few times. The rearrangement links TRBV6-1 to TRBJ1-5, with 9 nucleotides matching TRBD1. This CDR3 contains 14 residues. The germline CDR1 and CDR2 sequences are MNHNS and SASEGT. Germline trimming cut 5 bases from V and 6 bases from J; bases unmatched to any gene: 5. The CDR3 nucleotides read TGTGCCAGCAGTACCGGACAGGGGCCTCAGCCCCAGCATTTT. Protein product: CASSTGQGPQPQHF.

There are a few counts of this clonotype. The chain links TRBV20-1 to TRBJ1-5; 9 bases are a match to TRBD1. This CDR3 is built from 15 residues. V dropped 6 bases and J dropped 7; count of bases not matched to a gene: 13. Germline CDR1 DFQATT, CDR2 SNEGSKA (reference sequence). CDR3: CSALPGQGFGQPQHF. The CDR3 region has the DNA TGCAGTGCCCTTCCGGGACAGGGCTTTGGGCAGCCCCAGCATTTT.

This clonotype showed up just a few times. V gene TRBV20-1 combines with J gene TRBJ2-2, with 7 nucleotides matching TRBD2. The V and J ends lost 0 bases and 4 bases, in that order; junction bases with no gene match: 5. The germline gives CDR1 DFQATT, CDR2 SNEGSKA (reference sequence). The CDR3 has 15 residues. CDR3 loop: CSARDMRGTTGELFF. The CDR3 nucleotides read TGCAGTGCTAGAGATATGCGGGGGACCACCGGGGAGCTGTTTTTT.

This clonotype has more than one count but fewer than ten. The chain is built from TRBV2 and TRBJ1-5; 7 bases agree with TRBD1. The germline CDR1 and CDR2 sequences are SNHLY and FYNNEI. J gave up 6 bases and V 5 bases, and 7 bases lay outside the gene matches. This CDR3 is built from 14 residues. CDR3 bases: TGTGCCAGCAGTCCGCAGGGGGGTGGTCAGCCCCAGCATTTT. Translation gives CASSPQGGGQPQHF.

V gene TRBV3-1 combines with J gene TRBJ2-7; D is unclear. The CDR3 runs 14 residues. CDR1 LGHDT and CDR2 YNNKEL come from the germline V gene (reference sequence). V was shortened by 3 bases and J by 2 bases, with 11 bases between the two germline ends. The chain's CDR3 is CASSHGALTYEQYF. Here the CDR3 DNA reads TGTGCCAGCAGCCATGGAGCGCTTACCTACGAGCAGTACTTC.

The CDR3 sequence: CASRKTGTDTQYF. The CDR3 DNA reads as TGTGCCAGCAGAAAGACAGGCACAGATACGCAGTATTTT. V is TRBV7-2 and J is TRBJ2-3, with D possibly TRBD1 on 5 matching bases. The length of the CDR3 is 13 residues. The germline CDR1 and CDR2 sequences are SGHTA and FQGNSA. V was pared by 6 bases and J by 1 base, with 8 bases between.

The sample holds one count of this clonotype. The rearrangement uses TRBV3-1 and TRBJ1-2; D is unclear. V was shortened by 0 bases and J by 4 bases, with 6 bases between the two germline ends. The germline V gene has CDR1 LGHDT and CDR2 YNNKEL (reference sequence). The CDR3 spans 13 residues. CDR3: CASSQDLPYGYTF. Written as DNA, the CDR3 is TGTGCCAGCAGCCAAGATCTCCCCTATGGCTACACCTTC.

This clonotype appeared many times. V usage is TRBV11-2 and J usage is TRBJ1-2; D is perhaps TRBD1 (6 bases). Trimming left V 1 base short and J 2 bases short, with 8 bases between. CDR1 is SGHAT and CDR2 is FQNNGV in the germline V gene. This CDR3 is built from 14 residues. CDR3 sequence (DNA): TGTGCCAGCAGCTTAGGGCAGGGGAACTATGGCTACACCTTC. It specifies CASSLGQGNYGYTF. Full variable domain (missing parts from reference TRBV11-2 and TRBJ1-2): EAGVAQSPRYKIIEKRQSVAFWCNPISGHATLYWYQQILGQGPKLLIQFQNNGVVDDSQLPKDRFSAERLKGVDSTLKIQPAKLEDSAVYLCASSLGQGNYGYTFGSGTRLTVV.

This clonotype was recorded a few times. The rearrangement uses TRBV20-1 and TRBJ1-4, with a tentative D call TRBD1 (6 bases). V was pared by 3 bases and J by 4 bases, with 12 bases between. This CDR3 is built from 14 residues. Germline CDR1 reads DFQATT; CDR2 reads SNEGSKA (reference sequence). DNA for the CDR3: TGCAGTGCTAGGACGGGGGCCCTTAATGAAAAACTGTTTTTT. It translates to CSARTGALNEKLFF.

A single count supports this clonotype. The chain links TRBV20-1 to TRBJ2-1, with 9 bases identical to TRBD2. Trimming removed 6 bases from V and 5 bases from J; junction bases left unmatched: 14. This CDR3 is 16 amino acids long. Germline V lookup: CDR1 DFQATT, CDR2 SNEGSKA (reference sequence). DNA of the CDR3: TGCAGTGCCCCATCCCATAGCGGGAGACGGGACAATGAGCAGTTCTTC. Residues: CSAPSHSGRRDNEQFF.

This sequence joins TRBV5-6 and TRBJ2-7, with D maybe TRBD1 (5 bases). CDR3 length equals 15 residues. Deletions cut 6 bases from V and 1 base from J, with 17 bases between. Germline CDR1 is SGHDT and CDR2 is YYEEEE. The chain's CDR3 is CASTPMGRVSYEQYF. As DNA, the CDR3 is TGTGCCAGCACCCCAATGGGCAGGGTGTCCTACGAGCAGTACTTC.

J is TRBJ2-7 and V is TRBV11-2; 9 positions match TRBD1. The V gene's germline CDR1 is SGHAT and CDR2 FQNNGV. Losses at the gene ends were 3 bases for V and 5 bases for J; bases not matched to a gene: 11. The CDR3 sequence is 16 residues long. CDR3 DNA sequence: TGTGCCAGCAGCTTCGGGACAGGGAGTAGCAGAAACGAGCAGTACGTC. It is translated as CASSFGTGSSRNEQYV.

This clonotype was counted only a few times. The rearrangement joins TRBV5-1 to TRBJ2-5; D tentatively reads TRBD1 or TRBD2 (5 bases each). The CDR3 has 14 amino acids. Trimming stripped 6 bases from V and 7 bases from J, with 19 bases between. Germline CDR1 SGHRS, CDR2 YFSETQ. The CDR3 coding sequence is TGCGCCAGCACAACCGGGACCCACGGAGGGACCCAGTACTTC. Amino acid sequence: CASTTGTHGGTQYF.

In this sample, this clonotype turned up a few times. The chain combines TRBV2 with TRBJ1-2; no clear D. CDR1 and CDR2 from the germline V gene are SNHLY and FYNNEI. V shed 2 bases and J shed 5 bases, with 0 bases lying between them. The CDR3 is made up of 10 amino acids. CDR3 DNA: TGTGCCAGCAGTGAATATGGCTACACCTTC. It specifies CASSEYGYTF.

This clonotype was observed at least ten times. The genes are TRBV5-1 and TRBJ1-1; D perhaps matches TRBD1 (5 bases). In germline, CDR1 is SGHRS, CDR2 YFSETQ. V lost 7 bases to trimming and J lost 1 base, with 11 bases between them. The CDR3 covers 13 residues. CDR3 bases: TGCGCCAGCGCAAGACAGAGGAACACTGAAGCTTTCTTT. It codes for CASARQRNTEAFF.